This TCR beta chain originates from a study of post-analysis software for immune sequencing data. Study outcomes and limitations: Five or six TRBV segments, TRBV5-6, TRBV5-1 and TRBV20-1 among them, were found more frequent in patients than controls. The study found significantly lower normalized Chao1 diversity in multiple sclerosis patients than in controls.

The V gene's germline CDR1 is LGHDT and CDR2 YNNKEL (reference sequence). The CDR3 length is 16 residues. V lost 1 base and J 5 bases, leaving 18 bases between the germline ends. In its sample, this clonotype was seen a few times. Its antigen is unknown. Libraries were made from TCR beta cDNA, and they carried unique molecular identifiers. Input of roughly 1 to 11 million T cells yielded 500,000 to 650,000 cDNA molecules. TCRdb recomputed calls from the PCR reads with MiXCR, one row per CDR3 protein. The table shows approximately 730,000 distinct CDR3 sequences, with roughly 30% occurring only once. The clonotype comes from a girl aged 5 to 17 with multiple sclerosis. This chain connects TRBV3-1 to TRBJ2-7; weak D call: TRBD1 (6 bases). Sequencing used blood. The CDR3 region is CASSQGPGQGKNEQYF. Here the CDR3 DNA reads TGTGCCAGCAGCCAAGGTCCCGGGCAGGGGAAAAACGAGCAGTACTTC.